Listed here are 32 T cell receptor beta chains from one sample, sequenced in a study of shared clonotypes between healthy human individuals. Clones were sequenced by immunoSEQ multiplex PCR, and TCRdb holds only the in-frame ones, with some missing. This sample yields roughly 510,000 clones, of which 75% to 80% are seen a single time; around 12% belongs to the top ten. Material for sequencing was PBMCs. The receptors were gathered from a woman aged 40-49 years in good health. Some clones in this sample may be carry-over from other donors' samples.

The rearrangement links TRBV7-8 to TRBJ2-7; TRBD1 might be the D (7 bases). This CDR3 has 16 amino acids. The germline V and J ends were trimmed by 1 base and 3 bases, with 16 bases remaining between them. In germline, CDR1 is SGHVS, CDR2 FQNEAQ. The CDR3 sequence is CASSLGGDSSIYEQYF. The CDR3 DNA reads TGTGCCAGCAGCTTAGGGGGGGACAGTTCCATCTACGAGCAGTACTTC.

This clone was counted between two and nine times. The likely explanation is a read error, given a far larger clone one base away. V usage is TRBV28 and J usage is TRBJ1-2; no firm D call. The CDR3 has 14 amino acids. Germline values: CDR1 MDHEN, CDR2 SYDVKM. This CDR3 is CASTLTHLNYSYTF. Here the CDR3 DNA reads TGTGCCAGCACCTTGACACATCTTAACTATAGCTACACCTTC.

This chain joins TRBV23-1 and TRBJ2-4; the D is unclear. TRBV23-1 is marked as an open reading frame, function uncertain. V was clipped by 6 bases and J by 0 bases, with 12 bases between them. The CDR3 loop spans 15 amino acids. CDR3 nucleotide sequence: TGCGCCAGCAGCCGGACCTGCCTAGCCAAAAACATTCAGTACTTC. Residues: CASSRTCLAKNIQYF.

The chain employs TRBV6-5 and TRBJ2-5, with D tentatively TRBD2 (6 bases). Germline V gene data show CDR1 as MNHEY and CDR2 as SVGAGI. The germline V and J ends were trimmed by 5 bases and 3 bases, with 13 bases remaining between them. This CDR3 spans 14 amino acids. The CDR3 protein is CASSSSGLKETQYF. CDR3 nucleotide sequence: TGTGCCAGCAGTAGCTCGGGACTCAAAGAGACCCAGTACTTC.

The chain has TRBV6-5 and TRBJ2-5, with TRBD1 matching 8 bases. The CDR3 sequence is 12 residues long. The V and J ends lost 5 bases and 11 bases, in that order; junction bases with no gene match: 7. The V gene's germline CDR1 is MNHEY and CDR2 SVGAGI. CDR3 in DNA: TGTGCCAGCAGTCCAGGACAGGGCAAGCAGTACTTC. This codes for CASSPGQGKQYF.

The rearrangement links TRBV7-3 to TRBJ2-2; D is ambiguous. The CDR3 is 15 amino acids. The germline V gene has CDR1 SGHTA and CDR2 FQGTGA. Trimming shortened V by 1 base and J by 0 bases, and 6 bases separated the two germline ends. Here the CDR3 DNA reads TGTGCCAGCAGCTTAAACCCTACGAACACCGGGGAGCTGTTTTTT. It translates to CASSLNPTNTGELFF.

The V gene is TRBV20-1, the J gene TRBJ2-7, with D hard to call. Germline CDR1 reads DFQATT; CDR2 reads SNEGSKA (reference sequence). The CDR3 loop spans 11 amino acids. The CDR3 loop is CSGLASYEQYF. Written as DNA, the CDR3 is TGCAGCGGCCTGGCCTCCTACGAGCAGTACTTC.

The CDR3 loop reads CASSLIGDTQYF. The CDR3 bases are TGTGCCAGCAGTTTAATAGGAGATACGCAGTATTTT. The J gene is TRBJ2-3, the V gene TRBV27; no clear D gene. Trimming pared 2 bases from V and 5 bases from J, leaving 5 bases between. In germline, CDR1 is MNHEY, CDR2 SMNVEV (reference sequence). The CDR3 has 12 residues.

V and J are TRBV7-2 and TRBJ2-7; D may correspond to TRBD1 or TRBD2 (6 bases each). V was trimmed by 7 bases and J by 4 bases, leaving 14 bases between them. The CDR3 covers 13 residues. The V gene's germline CDR1 is SGHTA and CDR2 FQGNSA. CDR3 bases: TGTGCCAGCAACGCGGGACACCTTTACGAGCAGTACTTC. Translated: CASNAGHLYEQYF.

V is TRBV30 and J is TRBJ1-1, with D hard to call. This CDR3 is 11 amino acids long. CDR1 is GTSNPN, CDR2 SVGIG, per germline (reference sequence). Trimming took 0 bases from V and 8 from J, leaving 7 bases between them. CDR3 sequence: CAWSVRREAFF. In DNA form, the CDR3 reads TGTGCCTGGAGTGTACGGAGGGAAGCTTTCTTT.

This sequence joins TRBV5-1 and TRBJ2-7, with TRBD1 identical over 9 bases. The length of the CDR3 is 14 residues. Trimming took 3 bases from V and 4 from J; bases not matched to a gene: 5. Germline loops: CDR1 SGHRS, CDR2 YFSETQ. CDR3 protein: CASSWTTGGYEQYF. The DNA for the CDR3 is TGCGCCAGCAGCTGGACGACAGGGGGGTACGAGCAGTACTTC.

On this clone itself: The identical CDR3 is also encoded by other nucleotide sequences in the sample. V and J are TRBV5-1 and TRBJ2-7, with D perhaps matching TRBD1 (5 bases). The germline gives CDR1 SGHRS, CDR2 YFSETQ. Between the trimmed V and J ends, which lost 5 bases and 4 bases, there was a span of 10 bases. This CDR3 has 12 amino acids. The CDR3 here is CASSSQGYEQYF. The CDR3 DNA reads TGCGCCAGCAGTAGTCAGGGTTACGAGCAGTACTTC.

The chain carries TRBV6-6 and TRBJ2-7, with D hard to call. Germline loops: CDR1 MNHNY, CDR2 SVGAGI (reference sequence). This CDR3 has 13 residues. Trimming removed 0 bases from V and 7 bases from J, with 10 bases in between. In DNA, the CDR3 is TGTGCCAGCAGTTACTCGGACGCCTGGGAGCAGTACTTC. It is translated as CASSYSDAWEQYF.

This clone occurred once. The genes are TRBV19 and TRBJ2-2; D possibly uses TRBD1 or TRBD2 (6 bases each). There are 17 residues in the CDR3. V was shortened by 10 bases and J by 0 bases, with 21 bases between the two germline ends. Germline V lookup: CDR1 LNHDA, CDR2 SQIVND (reference sequence). CDR3 DNA: TGTGCCATCTCATCCGGGGAAAGGGGGGCGAACACCGGGGAGCTGTTTTTT. This translates into CAISSGERGANTGELFF.

Only one count was recorded for this clone. The chain joins TRBV9 to TRBJ2-5; D remains ambiguous. V lost 0 bases to trimming and J lost 10 bases, with 19 bases between them. This CDR3 is 15 amino acids long. Germline V gene data show CDR1 as SGDLS and CDR2 as YYNGEE. For the CDR3, the DNA is TGTGCCAGCAGCGTAGGGACCGGACCAAACGAAGGCCAGTACTTC. Translation gives CASSVGTGPNEGQYF.

The sample holds one count of this clone. This chain joins TRBV19 and TRBJ2-3, with D perhaps TRBD2 (5 bases). Trimming removed 3 bases from V and 4 bases from J, with 17 bases in between. Germline V lookup: CDR1 LNHDA, CDR2 SQIVND (reference sequence). This CDR3 region has 16 residues. CDR3 residues: CASSMGIATTPDTQYF. In DNA, the CDR3 is TGTGCCAGTAGTATGGGGATAGCGACAACCCCAGATACGCAGTATTTT.

The chain has TRBV5-4 and TRBJ2-3, with TRBD2 matching over 12 bases. The CDR3 totals 14 residues. The V and J ends lost 3 bases and 9 bases, in that order; junction bases with no gene match: 5. CDR1 and CDR2 from the germline V gene are SGHNT and YYREEE (reference sequence). CDR3 region: CASSSGLAGQTQYF. CDR3 DNA sequence: TGTGCCAGCAGCTCCGGACTAGCGGGACAGACGCAGTATTTT.

This clone was observed a few times. The chain has TRBV5-4 and TRBJ2-3, with TRBD1 matching over 8 bases. Per the germline V gene, CDR1 is SGHNT and CDR2 is YYREEE (reference sequence). Unmatched junction bases numbered 8, after V lost 2 bases and J lost 6 bases. The CDR3 has 15 amino acids. The CDR3 here is CASSFQGAPGDTQYF. The CDR3 DNA reads TGTGCCAGCAGCTTCCAGGGGGCGCCGGGGGATACGCAGTATTTT. Full variable domain (outside the CDR3, taken from reference TRBV5-4 and TRBJ2-3): ETGVTQSPTHLIKTRGQQVTLRCSSQSGHNTVSWYQQALGQGPQFIFQYYREEENGRGNFPPRFSGLQFPNYSSELNVNALELDDSALYLCASSFQGAPGDTQYFGPGTRLTVL.

With regard to this clone: Being one base from a much bigger clone, this may be a read error. Other DNA variants within this sample encode the same CDR3. The chain combines TRBV2 with TRBJ2-5; D gene ambiguous. Per germline, CDR1 SNHLY and CDR2 FYNNEI. The V end was cut by 3 bases, the J end by 5 bases, with 4 bases between. The CDR3 loop spans 11 amino acids. The CDR3 spells CASSEGETQYF. CDR3 DNA sequence: TGTGCCAGCAGTGAGGGGGAGACCCAGTACTTC.

V and J are TRBV15 and TRBJ2-2, with 12 bases lining up with TRBD2. Germline CDR1 reads LNHNV; CDR2 reads YYDKDF (reference sequence). V lost 7 bases to trimming and J lost 5 bases; unmatched junction nucleotides: 2. The CDR3 is made up of 14 amino acids. CDR3 sequence (DNA): TGTGCCACCACTCTAGCGGGAGGGACCGGGGAGCTGTTTTTT. Translation: CATTLAGGTGELFF.

The chain couples TRBV28 to TRBJ2-2, with D perhaps being TRBD1 or TRBD2 (5 bases each). The germline V and J ends were trimmed by 6 bases and 8 bases, with 19 bases remaining between them. The germline CDR1 and CDR2 sequences are MDHEN and SYDVKM. CDR3 length: 15 amino acids. CDR3 sequence: CASSLGTAWAGELFF. In nucleotides, the CDR3 is TGTGCCAGCAGCCTCGGGACCGCCTGGGCGGGGGAGCTGTTTTTT.

The chain joins TRBV6-1 to TRBJ2-3, with no clear D. The CDR3 totals 14 residues. Germline V gene data show CDR1 as MNHNS and CDR2 as SASEGT. V was cut by 1 base and J by 3 bases, with 8 bases left in between. The CDR3 DNA follows: TGTGCCAGCAGTGAAGAGTACCGAACAGATACGCAGTATTTT. The encoded protein is CASSEEYRTDTQYF.

This clone was seen just once. The V and J genes are TRBV6-5 and TRBJ2-5; D unresolved. The J call may be incorrect, as the DNA end agrees better with TRBJ2-7. This CDR3 has 15 residues. Germline assignment: CDR1 MNHEY and CDR2 SVGAGI. CDR3 bases: TGTGCCAGCAGTTATGGACCTGTGGTCGCGCACGAGCAGTACTTC. It codes for CASSYGPVVAHEQYF.

The table lists this clone with a few counts. This chain uses TRBV11-3 with TRBJ2-7; 7 bases map to TRBD2. V lost 0 bases, J lost 3 bases, and 14 bases stayed unmatched. Germline CDR1 is SGHNT and CDR2 is YENEEA. The CDR3 is made up of 18 amino acids. The CDR3 sequence: CASSLEGSPGGGLYEQYF. The CDR3 nucleotides read TGTGCCAGCAGCTTAGAAGGAAGTCCGGGGGGAGGTCTCTACGAGCAGTACTTC.

This chain uses TRBV7-9 with TRBJ2-7; the D gene is possibly TRBD2 (6 bases). Germline lookup yields CDR1 SEHNR and CDR2 FQNEAQ (reference sequence). Trimming left V 1 base short and J 2 bases short, with 9 bases between. The CDR3 has 14 amino acids. CDR3 amino acids: CASSLDGGAYEQYF. The CDR3 DNA follows: TGTGCCAGCAGCTTAGACGGAGGGGCCTACGAGCAGTACTTC.

This chain uses TRBV28 with TRBJ2-7; perhaps TRBD2 as D (6 bases). Trimming took 2 bases from V and 3 from J, leaving 14 bases between them. The CDR3 runs to 15 residues. Germline CDR1 MDHEN, CDR2 SYDVKM. In DNA form, the CDR3 reads TGTGCCAGCAGTTTAGCGGGAACCGCGATCTACGAGCAGTACTTC. Translated, it gives CASSLAGTAIYEQYF.

J is TRBJ2-7 and V is TRBV2, with a possible D match to TRBD2 (5 bases). Between the trimmed V and J ends, which lost 4 bases and 6 bases, there was a span of 13 bases. The CDR3 consists of 13 residues. Germline V gene sequence: CDR1 SNHLY, CDR2 FYNNEI. This chain's CDR3 is CASSVVLAGEQYF. The CDR3 DNA is TGTGCCAGCAGTGTCGTTCTAGCCGGCGAGCAGTACTTC. Full variable domain (missing parts from reference TRBV2 and TRBJ2-7): EPEVTQTPSHQVTQMGQEVILRCVPISNHLYFYWYRQILGQKVEFLVSFYNNEISEKSEIFDDQFSVERPDGSNFTLKIRSTKLEDSAMYFCASSVVLAGEQYFGPGTRLTVT.

This clone was detected only a few times. This chain joins TRBV30 and TRBJ1-3; D is unresolved. The ends were cut back, 2 bases at V and 2 bases at J, with 7 bases in the middle. CDR3 size: 13 residues. The germline gives CDR1 GTSNPN, CDR2 SVGIG (reference sequence). CDR3 protein: CAWSPSPGNTIYF. The CDR3 DNA reads as TGTGCCTGGAGTCCATCACCTGGAAACACCATATATTTT.

This chain joins TRBV2 and TRBJ2-3; possible D gene TRBD2, 5 bases. The V end was cut by 4 bases, the J end by 0 bases, with 11 bases between. The CDR3 contains 15 residues. The V gene's germline CDR1 is SNHLY and CDR2 FYNNEI. CDR3 bases: TGTGCCAGCAGTGGGGAGTCACCTAGCACAGATACGCAGTATTTT. Its translation: CASSGESPSTDTQYF.

The chain couples TRBV30 to TRBJ2-3, with 8 bases lining up with TRBD2. This CDR3 has 13 residues. Germline trimming cut 3 bases from V and 3 bases from J; bases unmatched to any gene: 2. Germline V gene sequence: CDR1 GTSNPN, CDR2 SVGIG (reference sequence). The CDR3 sequence is CAWSTGGTDTQYF. The DNA for the CDR3 is TGTGCCTGGAGCACGGGAGGGACAGATACGCAGTATTTT.

The rearrangement joins TRBV11-2 to TRBJ2-7, with TRBD1 matching 9 bases. The length of the CDR3 is 15 residues. V shed 0 bases and J 3 bases; nucleotides not matched to a gene: 3. CDR1 is SGHAT and CDR2 is FQNNGV in the germline V gene. CDR3 sequence: CASSLEGQGFYEQYF. The CDR3 coding sequence is TGTGCCAGCAGCTTAGAGGGACAGGGTTTCTACGAGCAGTACTTC.

The chain recombines TRBV15 with TRBJ1-2; 10 bases line up with TRBD1. The junction had 10 bases not matched to a gene; V was cut back by 3 bases and J by 0 bases. This CDR3 is built from 18 residues. The germline CDR1 and CDR2 sequences are LNHNV and YYDKDF (reference sequence). The DNA for the CDR3 is TGTGCCACCAGCAGTGCCGCCGGGACAGGGGATACTAACTATGGCTACACCTTC. This codes for CATSSAAGTGDTNYGYTF.